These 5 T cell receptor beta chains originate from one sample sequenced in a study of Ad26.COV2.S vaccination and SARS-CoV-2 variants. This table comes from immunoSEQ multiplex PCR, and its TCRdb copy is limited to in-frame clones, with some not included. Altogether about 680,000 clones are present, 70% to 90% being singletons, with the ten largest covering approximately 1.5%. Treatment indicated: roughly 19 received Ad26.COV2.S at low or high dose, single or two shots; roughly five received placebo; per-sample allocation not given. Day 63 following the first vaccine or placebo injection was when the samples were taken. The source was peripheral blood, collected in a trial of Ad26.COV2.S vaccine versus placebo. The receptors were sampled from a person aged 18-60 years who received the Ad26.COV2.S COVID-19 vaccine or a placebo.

The CDR3 loop reads CARSEGGNEDTQYF. The CDR3 DNA reads as TGTGCCAGGAGCGAGGGCGGTAACGAAGATACGCAGTATTTT. The rearrangement uses TRBV21-1 and TRBJ2-3; TRBD2 was called by the table and not checked on the DNA. TRBV21-1 is shown as a pseudogene. This CDR3 has 14 residues.

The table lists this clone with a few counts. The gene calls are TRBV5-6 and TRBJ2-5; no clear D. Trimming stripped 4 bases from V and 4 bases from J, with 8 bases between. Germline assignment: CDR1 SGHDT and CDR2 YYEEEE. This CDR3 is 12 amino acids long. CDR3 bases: TGTGCCAGCAGCGTGTCACGAGAGACCCAGTACTTC. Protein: CASSVSRETQYF. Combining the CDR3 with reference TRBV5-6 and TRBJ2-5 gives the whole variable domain DAGVTQSPTHLIKTRGQQVTLRCSPKSGHDTVSWYQQALGQGPQFIFQYYEEEERQRGNFPDRFSGHQFPNYSSELNVNALLLGDSALYLCASSVSRETQYFGPGTRLLVL.

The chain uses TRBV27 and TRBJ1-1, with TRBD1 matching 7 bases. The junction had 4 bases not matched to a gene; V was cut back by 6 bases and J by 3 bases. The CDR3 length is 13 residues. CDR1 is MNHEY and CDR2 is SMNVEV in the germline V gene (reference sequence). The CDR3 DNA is TGTGCCAGCAGAATCGACAGGGACACTGAAGCTTTCTTT. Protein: CASRIDRDTEAFF.

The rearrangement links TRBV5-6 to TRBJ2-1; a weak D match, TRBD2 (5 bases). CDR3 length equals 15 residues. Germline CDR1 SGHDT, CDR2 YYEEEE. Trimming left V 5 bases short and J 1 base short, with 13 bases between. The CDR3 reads CASSSLAGSYNEQFF. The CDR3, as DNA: TGTGCCAGCAGTTCCCTCGCGGGTTCCTACAATGAGCAGTTCTTC.

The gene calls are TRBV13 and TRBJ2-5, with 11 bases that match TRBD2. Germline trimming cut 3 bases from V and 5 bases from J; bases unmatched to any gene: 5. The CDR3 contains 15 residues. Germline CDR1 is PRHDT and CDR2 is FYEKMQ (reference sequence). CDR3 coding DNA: TGTGCCAGCAGCTTCCGACTAGCGGGACAGGAGACCCAGTACTTC. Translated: CASSFRLAGQETQYF.